The rows below give T cell receptor beta chains drawn from one sample of a study of blood T cell repertoires in COVID-19. Profiling relied on immunoSEQ multiplex PCR, and the TCRdb table lists in-frame clones only, not all of them. This table has some 250,000 clones, approximately 85% appearing once. The sample consisted of PBMCs or T cells enriched from blood (not recorded which). The receptors shown here come from a woman in her forties or fifties who had recovered from COVID-19. Each CDR3 is given with its conserved first and last residue. The D gene is left open where the match is weak. Size is omitted from some rows. Given values are once, few, many or a class for expanded clones.

v_gene: TRBV14; d_gene: TRBD1; j_gene: TRBJ2-1; abundance: NA; CDR3aa: CASSRGQGRSDEQFF; CDR3nt: TGTGCCAGCAGCCGGGGACAGGGCCGCTCGGATGAGCAGTTCTTC
v_gene: TRBV9; d_gene: NA; j_gene: TRBJ1-6; abundance: NA; CDR3aa: CASSAGYSGNSPLHF; CDR3nt: TGTGCCAGCAGCGCAGGATACAGCGGGAATTCACCCCTCCACTTT
v_gene: TRBV3-1/TRBV3-2; d_gene: NA; j_gene: TRBJ1-3; abundance: NA; CDR3aa: CASSQMPGAGNTIYF; CDR3nt: TGTGCCAGCAGCCAAATGCCAGGGGCTGGAAACACCATATATTTT
v_gene: TRBV24-1; d_gene: TRBD1; j_gene: TRBJ2-3; abundance: NA; CDR3aa: CATSELRQGAEGDTQYF; CDR3nt: TGTGCCACCAGTGAGTTGCGACAGGGGGCTGAGGGAGATACGCAGTATTTT
v_gene: TRBV3-1/TRBV3-2; d_gene: NA; j_gene: TRBJ1-2; abundance: NA; CDR3aa: CASTRSNYGYTF; CDR3nt: TGTGCCAGCACGAGGTCTAACTATGGCTACACCTTC
v_gene: TRBV11-3; d_gene: NA; j_gene: TRBJ1-1; abundance: NA; CDR3aa: CASSLERGTEAFF; CDR3nt: TGTGCCAGCAGCTTAGAACGCGGGACTGAAGCTTTCTTT
v_gene: TRBV28; d_gene: NA; j_gene: TRBJ1-2; abundance: NA; CDR3aa: CASSLNSYGYTF; CDR3nt: TGTGCCAGCAGTTTAAACAGCTATGGCTACACCTTC
v_gene: TRBV4-1; d_gene: NA; j_gene: TRBJ1-3; abundance: NA; CDR3aa: CASSQVQPPSGNTIYF; CDR3nt: TGCGCCAGCAGCCAGGTACAGCCGCCCTCTGGAAACACCATATATTTT
v_gene: TRBV5-4; d_gene: TRBD1; j_gene: TRBJ1-6; abundance: NA; CDR3aa: CASRRYDRGLDSPLHF; CDR3nt: TGTGCCAGCAGACGGTACGACAGGGGGCTTGATTCACCCCTCCACTTT
v_gene: TRBV27; d_gene: TRBD1; j_gene: TRBJ2-1; abundance: NA; CDR3aa: CASSLSGQGRGEQFF; CDR3nt: TGTGCCAGCAGTTTATCCGGACAGGGAAGGGGTGAGCAGTTCTTC
v_gene: TRBV9; d_gene: TRBD2; j_gene: TRBJ2-5; abundance: NA; CDR3aa: CASSVGTRMETQYF; CDR3nt: TGTGCCAGCAGCGTGGGGACTAGGATGGAGACCCAGTACTTC
v_gene: TRBV27; d_gene: TRBD1; j_gene: TRBJ2-5; abundance: NA; CDR3aa: CASSPGTGVWETQYF; CDR3nt: TGTGCCAGCAGCCCCGGGACAGGGGTGTGGGAGACCCAGTACTTC
v_gene: TRBV29-1; d_gene: TRBD2; j_gene: TRBJ2-1; abundance: NA; CDR3aa: CSVEDPGLARNEQFF; CDR3nt: TGCAGCGTTGAAGACCCGGGACTAGCTCGCAATGAGCAGTTCTTC
v_gene: TRBV5-1; d_gene: TRBD1; j_gene: TRBJ2-7; abundance: NA; CDR3aa: CASSQQGGRYEQYF; CDR3nt: TGCGCCAGCAGCCAACAGGGGGGCCGATACGAGCAGTACTTC
v_gene: TRBV28; d_gene: TRBD1; j_gene: TRBJ1-2; abundance: NA; CDR3aa: CASSLGGTGNYGYTF; CDR3nt: TGTGCCAGCAGTTTAGGCGGGACAGGGAACTATGGCTACACCTTC
v_gene: TRBV5-1; d_gene: NA; j_gene: TRBJ1-1; abundance: once; CDR3aa: CASSIQSMNTEAFF; CDR3nt: TGCGCCAGCAGTATACAGAGCATGAACACTGAAGCTTTCTTT
v_gene: TRBV5-4; d_gene: NA; j_gene: TRBJ2-2; abundance: once; CDR3aa: CASSLGARANTGELFF; CDR3nt: TGTGCCAGCAGCTTGGGAGCCAGGGCCAACACCGGGGAGCTGTTTTTT
v_gene: TRBV5-1; d_gene: NA; j_gene: TRBJ2-5; abundance: NA; CDR3aa: CASSLGSGRGETQYF; CDR3nt: TGCGCCAGCAGCTTGGGGAGCGGGCGTGGGGAGACCCAGTACTTC
v_gene: TRBV3-1/TRBV3-2; d_gene: TRBD1; j_gene: TRBJ1-2; abundance: once; CDR3aa: CASSHNRGSGYTF; CDR3nt: TGTGCCAGCAGCCATAACAGGGGGAGTGGCTACACCTTC
v_gene: TRBV14; d_gene: TRBD1; j_gene: TRBJ2-7; abundance: NA; CDR3aa: CASSQDYRGEQYF; CDR3nt: TGTGCCAGCAGCCAAGATTACAGGGGCGAGCAGTACTTC
v_gene: TRBV2; d_gene: TRBD2; j_gene: TRBJ2-1; abundance: NA; CDR3aa: CASSAGLAGVIYEQFF; CDR3nt: TGTGCCAGCAGTGCGGGACTAGCGGGAGTGATATATGAGCAGTTCTTC
v_gene: TRBV28; d_gene: TRBD1; j_gene: TRBJ1-5; abundance: NA; CDR3aa: CASRRPGQDPRGQPQHF; CDR3nt: TGTGCCAGCAGGCGTCCGGGACAGGACCCGAGAGGTCAGCCCCAGCATTTT
v_gene: TRBV29-1; d_gene: NA; j_gene: TRBJ2-1; abundance: NA; CDR3aa: CSARAAVSYNEQFF; CDR3nt: TGCAGCGCCAGGGCGGCGGTCTCCTACAATGAGCAGTTCTTC
v_gene: TRBV5-4; d_gene: NA; j_gene: TRBJ2-2; abundance: few; CDR3aa: CASSLAGGKGELFF; CDR3nt: TGTGCCAGCAGCTTGGCAGGGGGGAAGGGGGAGCTGTTTTTT
v_gene: TRBV5-1; d_gene: NA; j_gene: TRBJ1-1; abundance: once; CDR3aa: CASSLSGQNEAFF; CDR3nt: TGCGCCAGCAGCTTGTCTGGACAGAATGAAGCTTTCTTT
v_gene: TRBV3-1/TRBV3-2; d_gene: TRBD2; j_gene: TRBJ2-2; abundance: NA; CDR3aa: CASSQGYSGGGTGELFF; CDR3nt: TGTGCCAGCAGCCAAGGGTATAGCGGGGGCGGGACCGGGGAGCTGTTTTTT
v_gene: TRBV24-1; d_gene: NA; j_gene: TRBJ2-1; abundance: once; CDR3aa: CATSEGGGRYNEQFF; CDR3nt: TGTGCCACCAGTGAAGGGGGAGGGCGTTACAATGAGCAGTTCTTC
v_gene: TRBV29-1; d_gene: NA; j_gene: TRBJ2-5; abundance: NA; CDR3aa: CSVTGLQQGETQYF; CDR3nt: TGCAGCGTTACGGGACTGCAGCAAGGAGAGACCCAGTACTTC
v_gene: TRBV3-1/TRBV3-2; d_gene: NA; j_gene: TRBJ1-5; abundance: NA; CDR3aa: CASSPGLGLHF; CDR3nt: TGTGCCAGCAGCCCGGGGTTGGGCTTGCATTTT
v_gene: TRBV2; d_gene: NA; j_gene: TRBJ1-2; abundance: NA; CDR3aa: CASTVWHGEGYTF; CDR3nt: TGTGCCAGCACCGTTTGGCACGGAGAGGGCTACACCTTC
v_gene: TRBV5-1; d_gene: NA; j_gene: TRBJ1-2; abundance: NA; CDR3aa: CASSLGPSVARGGYTF; CDR3nt: TGCGCCAGCAGCTTGGGCCCGTCAGTCGCGCGGGGCGGCTACACCTTC
v_gene: TRBV2; d_gene: TRBD1; j_gene: TRBJ1-4; abundance: NA; CDR3aa: CASSQLQGASEKLFF; CDR3nt: TGTGCCAGCAGTCAATTACAGGGGGCGAGCGAAAAACTGTTTTTT
v_gene: TRBV5-1; d_gene: NA; j_gene: TRBJ2-3; abundance: NA; CDR3aa: CASSLSYWGGGTDTQYF; CDR3nt: TGCGCCAGCAGCTTGTCGTATTGGGGAGGGGGGACAGATACGCAGTATTTT
v_gene: TRBV11-3; d_gene: NA; j_gene: TRBJ2-2; abundance: NA; CDR3aa: CASSTGAGELFF; CDR3nt: TGTGCCAGCAGTACAGGTGCCGGGGAGCTGTTTTTT
v_gene: TRBV9; d_gene: TRBD1; j_gene: TRBJ1-1; abundance: NA; CDR3aa: CASNRGNTEAFF; CDR3nt: TGTGCCAGTAACAGGGGGAACACTGAAGCTTTCTTT
v_gene: TRBV9; d_gene: TRBD1; j_gene: TRBJ2-5; abundance: NA; CDR3aa: CASSVGTGGGETQYF; CDR3nt: TGTGCCAGCAGCGTAGGGACAGGGGGCGGGGAGACCCAGTACTTC